These T cell receptor beta chains were read from a single sample in a study of blood T cell repertoires in COVID-19. Using immunoSEQ multiplex PCR, the repertoire was profiled, and TCRdb retains in-frame clones only, with some absent. Of more than 200,000 clones in the sample, around 90% were seen once. The sequenced sample consisted of PBMCs or T cells enriched from blood (not recorded which). These receptors were collected from a man aged 25 to 45 in a cohort exposed to, infected with or recovered from COVID-19 (not recorded which). Both conserved end residues are part of each CDR3. The order of the fields is clone size, J gene, D gene, V gene, CDR3 protein, CDR3 DNA. A D gene is named only where the DNA matches it firmly. Part of the rows lack a size; the others show once, few, many or a class for expanded clones.

clone size: .; J gene: TRBJ2-7; D gene: TRBD2; V gene: TRBV6-2/TRBV6-3; CDR3 protein: CASSAPGLAKTYEQYF; CDR3 DNA: TGTGCCAGCAGTGCGCCGGGACTAGCGAAGACCTACGAGCAGTACTTC
clone size: .; J gene: TRBJ2-2; D gene: TRBD1; V gene: TRBV9; CDR3 protein: CASSTPGGADTGELFF; CDR3 DNA: TGTGCCAGCAGCACCCCAGGGGGCGCGGACACCGGGGAGCTGTTTTTT
clone size: once; J gene: TRBJ1-4; D gene: .; V gene: TRBV28; CDR3 protein: CASSFREKLFF; CDR3 DNA: TGTGCCAGCAGTTTCCGTGAAAAACTGTTTTTT
clone size: .; J gene: TRBJ1-1; D gene: TRBD1; V gene: TRBV5-1; CDR3 protein: CASSLTGTGYTEAFF; CDR3 DNA: TGCGCCAGCAGCTTAACCGGGACAGGATACACTGAAGCTTTCTTT
clone size: .; J gene: TRBJ2-7; D gene: .; V gene: TRBV28; CDR3 protein: CASRGGSGAVYEQYF; CDR3 DNA: TGTGCCAGTAGGGGGGGTTCGGGCGCGGTCTACGAGCAGTACTTC
clone size: .; J gene: TRBJ1-1; D gene: .; V gene: TRBV28; CDR3 protein: CASSLRGMNTEAFF; CDR3 DNA: TGTGCCAGCAGTCTACGCGGAATGAACACTGAAGCTTTCTTT
clone size: .; J gene: TRBJ2-5; D gene: .; V gene: TRBV18; CDR3 protein: CASSPERSQETQYF; CDR3 DNA: TGTGCCAGCTCACCAGAGCGGAGCCAAGAGACCCAGTACTTC
clone size: few; J gene: TRBJ2-7; D gene: TRBD2; V gene: TRBV3-1/TRBV3-2; CDR3 protein: CASSLGLAGSHEQYF; CDR3 DNA: TGTGCCAGCAGCCTGGGACTAGCGGGTTCCCACGAGCAGTACTTC
clone size: .; J gene: TRBJ1-1; D gene: .; V gene: TRBV27; CDR3 protein: CASSLSGWRVNTEAFF; CDR3 DNA: TGTGCCAGCAGTTTATCTGGTTGGAGGGTGAACACTGAAGCTTTCTTT
clone size: .; J gene: TRBJ2-5; D gene: TRBD2; V gene: TRBV7-2; CDR3 protein: CASSSHSGGRLTQTQYF; CDR3 DNA: TGTGCCAGCAGCTCCCACAGCGGCGGGAGGTTGACGCAGACCCAGTACTTC
clone size: .; J gene: TRBJ2-1; D gene: TRBD2; V gene: TRBV7-7; CDR3 protein: CASSPTSGPPNEQFF; CDR3 DNA: TGTGCTAGCAGCCCCACTAGCGGCCCACCCAATGAGCAGTTCTTC
clone size: .; J gene: TRBJ1-1; D gene: TRBD1; V gene: TRBV18; CDR3 protein: CASSPQGAGTEAFF; CDR3 DNA: TGTGCCAGCTCACCACAGGGGGCAGGGACTGAAGCTTTCTTT
clone size: .; J gene: TRBJ2-5; D gene: TRBD2; V gene: TRBV5-5; CDR3 protein: CASSLHGTSGGQETQYF; CDR3 DNA: TGTGCCAGCAGCCTCCATGGTACTAGCGGGGGACAAGAGACCCAGTACTTC
clone size: few; J gene: TRBJ1-1; D gene: .; V gene: TRBV27; CDR3 protein: CASSSLQGNTEAFF; CDR3 DNA: TGTGCCAGCAGTTCACTCCAGGGGAACACTGAAGCTTTCTTT
clone size: few; J gene: TRBJ1-1; D gene: TRBD1; V gene: TRBV28; CDR3 protein: CASSRQGRNTEAFF; CDR3 DNA: TGTGCCAGCAGTCGACAGGGACGGAACACTGAAGCTTTCTTT
clone size: once; J gene: TRBJ2-7; D gene: .; V gene: TRBV7-8; CDR3 protein: CASSPRSSEYYF; CDR3 DNA: TGTGCCAGCAGCCCTCGCTCTAGCGAGTACTACTTC
clone size: .; J gene: TRBJ1-5; D gene: .; V gene: TRBV7-2; CDR3 protein: CASSFQIGGAGQPQHF; CDR3 DNA: TGTGCCAGCAGCTTTCAAATCGGGGGAGCGGGGCAGCCCCAGCATTTT
clone size: .; J gene: TRBJ2-3; D gene: .; V gene: TRBV18; CDR3 protein: CASTGQTPDTQYF; CDR3 DNA: TGTGCCAGCACCGGACAGACCCCAGATACGCAGTATTTT
clone size: few; J gene: TRBJ1-5; D gene: .; V gene: TRBV7-2; CDR3 protein: CASSLDFSGNQPQHF; CDR3 DNA: TGTGCCAGCAGCTTAGATTTCTCGGGCAATCAGCCCCAGCATTTT
clone size: .; J gene: TRBJ1-5; D gene: .; V gene: TRBV4-1; CDR3 protein: CASSHPPPRFSNQPQHF; CDR3 DNA: TGCGCCAGCAGCCACCCCCCCCCGCGTTTTAGCAATCAGCCCCAGCATTTT
clone size: .; J gene: TRBJ2-7; D gene: TRBD2; V gene: TRBV7-2; CDR3 protein: CASSFDSGLASPFLYEQYF; CDR3 DNA: TGTGCCAGCAGCTTTGACTCGGGACTAGCCTCTCCCTTCCTCTACGAGCAGTACTTC
clone size: .; J gene: TRBJ1-2; D gene: .; V gene: TRBV24-1; CDR3 protein: CATSAQGGNYGYTF; CDR3 DNA: TGTGCCACCAGTGCCCAGGGAGGCAACTATGGCTACACCTTC
clone size: .; J gene: TRBJ2-3; D gene: .; V gene: TRBV4-2; CDR3 protein: CASSPSRADTQYF; CDR3 DNA: TGTGCCAGCAGCCCTTCCCGGGCAGATACGCAGTATTTT
clone size: .; J gene: TRBJ2-1; D gene: TRBD2; V gene: TRBV6-2/TRBV6-3; CDR3 protein: CASSYALAGAGSSEQFF; CDR3 DNA: TGTGCCAGCAGTTACGCCCTAGCGGGAGCTGGCTCCAGTGAGCAGTTCTTC
clone size: once; J gene: TRBJ1-2; D gene: .; V gene: TRBV7-2; CDR3 protein: CASSLGEARGPLGYGYTF; CDR3 DNA: TGTGCCAGCAGCTTAGGGGAAGCCAGGGGACCGCTGGGCTATGGCTACACCTTC
clone size: .; J gene: TRBJ2-2; D gene: TRBD2; V gene: TRBV4-2; CDR3 protein: CASSFSGENTGELFF; CDR3 DNA: TGTGCCAGCAGCTTTAGCGGGGAAAACACCGGGGAGCTGTTTTTT
clone size: .; J gene: TRBJ2-7; D gene: TRBD1; V gene: TRBV19; CDR3 protein: CASSIYRGEQYF; CDR3 DNA: TGTGCCAGTAGTATTTACAGGGGCGAGCAGTACTTC
clone size: .; J gene: TRBJ2-5; D gene: TRBD2; V gene: TRBV7-9; CDR3 protein: CASGDDGTMRETQYF; CDR3 DNA: TGTGCCAGCGGGGACGACGGGACTATGAGGGAGACCCAGTACTTC
clone size: .; J gene: TRBJ1-2; D gene: .; V gene: TRBV4-2; CDR3 protein: CASSQDQTASLGYTF; CDR3 DNA: TGTGCCAGCAGCCAAGATCAGACAGCCTCTCTTGGCTACACCTTC
clone size: .; J gene: TRBJ2-7; D gene: .; V gene: TRBV28; CDR3 protein: CASNQGRGQFYEQYF; CDR3 DNA: TGTGCCAGCAACCAGGGCAGGGGTCAATTCTACGAGCAGTACTTC
clone size: .; J gene: TRBJ2-3; D gene: TRBD2; V gene: TRBV18; CDR3 protein: CASSPPGLAGPDTQYF; CDR3 DNA: TGTGCCAGCTCGCCACCGGGACTAGCGGGCCCAGATACGCAGTATTTT
clone size: .; J gene: TRBJ1-4; D gene: TRBD1; V gene: TRBV29-1; CDR3 protein: CSVAQTGSGKLFF; CDR3 DNA: TGCAGCGTTGCCCAGACAGGGTCGGGGAAACTGTTTTTT
clone size: .; J gene: TRBJ2-7; D gene: .; V gene: TRBV28; CDR3 protein: CASHPQGGPSYEQYF; CDR3 DNA: TGTGCCAGCCATCCTCAGGGGGGCCCTTCCTACGAGCAGTACTTC
clone size: .; J gene: TRBJ1-2; D gene: .; V gene: TRBV6-2/TRBV6-3; CDR3 protein: CASSYNLRLYGYTF; CDR3 DNA: TGTGCCAGCAGTTATAACCTCCGTCTATATGGCTACACCTTC
clone size: .; J gene: TRBJ2-2; D gene: .; V gene: TRBV19; CDR3 protein: CASAREPRGAGELFF; CDR3 DNA: TGTGCCAGTGCTCGGGAGCCCCGAGGGGCCGGGGAGCTGTTTTTT
clone size: .; J gene: TRBJ2-7; D gene: .; V gene: TRBV27; CDR3 protein: CASSNHYEQYF; CDR3 DNA: TGTGCCAGCAGTAATCACTACGAGCAGTACTTC
clone size: .; J gene: TRBJ2-6; D gene: .; V gene: TRBV21-1; CDR3 protein: CASSKEGTGHSGANVLTF; CDR3 DNA: TGTGCCAGCAGCAAAGAAGGTACAGGTCACTCTGGGGCCAACGTCCTGACTTTC
clone size: .; J gene: TRBJ1-2; D gene: TRBD1; V gene: TRBV6-5; CDR3 protein: CASSYSRAGGAGGYTF; CDR3 DNA: TGTGCCAGCAGTTACTCGAGAGCAGGGGGCGCCGGTGGCTACACCTTC
clone size: many; J gene: TRBJ1-2; D gene: TRBD1; V gene: TRBV19; CDR3 protein: CASHPGQVAYGYTF; CDR3 DNA: TGTGCCAGTCATCCGGGACAGGTCGCCTATGGCTACACCTTC